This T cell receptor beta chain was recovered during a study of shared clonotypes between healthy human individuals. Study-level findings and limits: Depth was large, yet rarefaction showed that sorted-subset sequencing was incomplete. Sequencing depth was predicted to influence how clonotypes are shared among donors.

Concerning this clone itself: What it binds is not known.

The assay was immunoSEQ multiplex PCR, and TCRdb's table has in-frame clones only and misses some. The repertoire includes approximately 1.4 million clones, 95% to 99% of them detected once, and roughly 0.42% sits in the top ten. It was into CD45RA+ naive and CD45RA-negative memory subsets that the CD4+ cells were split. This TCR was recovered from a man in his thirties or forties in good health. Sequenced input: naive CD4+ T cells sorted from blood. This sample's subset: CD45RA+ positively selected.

In nucleotides, the CDR3 is TGTGCCAGCAAGGGGGGAGGAGGGGCGGAGAGACTGTTTTTT. Protein product: CASKGGGGAERLFF. The V gene is TRBV2, the J gene TRBJ1-4; a weak D match, TRBD1 (6 bases). V was shortened by 7 bases and J by 13 bases, with 22 bases between the two germline ends. CDR1 and CDR2 from the germline V gene are SNHLY and FYNNEI. The length of the CDR3 is 14 residues.